The rows below give T cell receptor beta chains drawn from one sample of a study of T-cell reconstitution after alpha-beta-depleted transplantation in children. Each CDR3 protein is one row after TCRdb ran MiXCR on the PCR reads. The repertoire holds 6,400 or so distinct CDR3 sequences, 16% seen once, with 10% to 15% in the top ten. The sequencing used PBMCs, mostly from graft donor cells, collected 60 days after TCRalphabeta/CD19-depleted stem cell transplant. The receptors come from a male patient between 5 and 17 years old who had a stem cell transplant for acute myeloid leukemia, so the T cells may come from the graft donor. CDR3s include the opening cysteine and the closing phenylalanine or tryptophan. A D gene is named only where the DNA matches it firmly. Part of the rows lack a size; the others show once, few, many or a class for expanded clones.

v_call	d_call	clone_size	j_call	cdr3_nt	cdr3_aa
TRBV18	NA	few	TRBJ1-5	TGTGCCAGCTCACCGTTGGAGTCTCAGCCCCAGCATTTT	CASSPLESQPQHF
TRBV20-1	NA	few	TRBJ2-5	TGCAGTGCTCTCAGAGGGGCTCTTGAGACCCAGTACTTC	CSALRGALETQYF
TRBV25-1	TRBD2	few	TRBJ2-1	TGTGCCAGCAGTGAAATAGGGGGGACGGGAGGGTACAATGAGCAGTTCTTC	CASSEIGGTGGYNEQFF
TRBV20-1	NA	NA	TRBJ2-7	TGCAGTGCCGCCTTGCCTCTAACCTACGAGCAGTACTTC	CSAALPLTYEQYF
TRBV27	NA	NA	TRBJ1-2	TGTGCCAGCAGTTCATGGGACACGGCAAACTATGGCTACACCTTC	CASSSWDTANYGYTF
TRBV28	NA	NA	TRBJ2-5	TGTGCCAGCCGGAGAACTCAAGAGACCCAGTACTTC	CASRRTQETQYF
TRBV20-1	NA	few	TRBJ2-7	TGCAGTGCTAGAGGGGGGCCGGAGCAGTACTTC	CSARGGPEQYF
TRBV5-1	NA	NA	TRBJ1-3	TGCGCCAGCAGCTACCAGGGGGGAAACACCATATATTTT	CASSYQGGNTIYF
TRBV7-8	TRBD1	large	TRBJ2-1	TGTGCCAGCAGCTTAAGGGACAGGGGACACAATGAGCAGTTCTTC	CASSLRDRGHNEQFF
TRBV30	NA	NA	TRBJ2-1	TGTGCCTGGAGCTGGTCCTACAATGAGCAGTTCTTC	CAWSWSYNEQFF
TRBV18	TRBD2	NA	TRBJ2-1	TGTGCCAGCTCCGCGCTTAGCGGGAGCTCCTACAATGAGCAGTTCTTC	CASSALSGSSYNEQFF
TRBV9	NA	NA	TRBJ2-3	TGTGCCAGCAGCGCACCCTGGGGGGGGCAGTCAGATACGCAGTATTTT	CASSAPWGGQSDTQYF
TRBV7-7	NA	NA	TRBJ2-1	TGTGCTAGCAGCCGCAGGGAGGCGAATGAGCAGTTCTTC	CASSRREANEQFF
TRBV9	NA	few	TRBJ2-3	TGTGCCAGCAGTCGGACGGGGGGCCCAAGCACAGATACGCAGTATTTT	CASSRTGGPSTDTQYF
TRBV6-1	NA	few	TRBJ2-7	TGTGCCAGCAGAAGGGGACGGTTGGCCTACGAGCAGTACTTC	CASRRGRLAYEQYF
TRBV27	TRBD2	few	TRBJ2-7	TGCACCAGCAGTTCTGGGACTAGCGGGGTCCCCTACGAGCAGTACTTC	CTSSSGTSGVPYEQYF
TRBV9	NA	large	TRBJ2-3	TGTGCCAGCAGCGCGGACCCTTGGGGGCTCTACGATACGCAGTATTTT	CASSADPWGLYDTQYF
TRBV20-1	TRBD1	NA	TRBJ2-2	TGCAGTGCTAGGAAGGGGGCCGTTAGTACCGGGGAGCTGTTTTTT	CSARKGAVSTGELFF
TRBV28	TRBD2	NA	TRBJ2-1	TGTGCCAGCAGTAGCAGCGGGACGACGTACAATGAGCAGTTCTTC	CASSSSGTTYNEQFF
TRBV20-1	NA	medium-sized	TRBJ2-5	TGCAGTGCTAGAGTAGAGACCCAGTACTTC	CSARVETQYF
TRBV12-3/TRBV12-4	NA	NA	TRBJ2-7	TGTGCCAGCAATCCCGGGACTTCCTACGAGCAGTACTTC	CASNPGTSYEQYF
TRBV6-5	NA	few	TRBJ1-5	TGTGCCAGCAGTTACTCGAATGGGTTAAATCAGCCCCAGCATTTT	CASSYSNGLNQPQHF
TRBV4-3	NA	few	TRBJ1-1	TGCGCCAGTTCCCGGACGGATCTTCCCACTGAAGCTTTCTTT	CASSRTDLPTEAFF
TRBV6-5	TRBD2	medium-sized	TRBJ2-7	TGTGCCAGCAGTTACGGAGGAACAGCGGGAGGGCTGTCCTACGAGCAGTACTTC	CASSYGGTAGGLSYEQYF
TRBV9	NA	NA	TRBJ2-3	TGTGCCAGCAGCGTCTTTGGAGGGGGGGATAGCACAGATACGCAGTATTTT	CASSVFGGGDSTDTQYF
TRBV10-3	NA	medium-sized	TRBJ2-3	TGTGCCATCAGTTTGGGGGGATACACAGATACGCAGTATTTT	CAISLGGYTDTQYF
TRBV20-1	NA	few	TRBJ2-7	TGCAGTGCTAGAGATCCCATACGCGAGCAGTACTTC	CSARDPIREQYF
TRBV28	TRBD1	NA	TRBJ1-6	TGTGCCAGCAGTTTATACCCCAGGGGGCTTATCAATTCACCCCTCCACTTT	CASSLYPRGLINSPLHF
TRBV27	TRBD2	few	TRBJ2-1	TGTGCCAGCAGTTTAGGAGCGGGAGATCGCAATGAGCAGTTCTTC	CASSLGAGDRNEQFF
TRBV6-2/TRBV6-3	NA	medium-sized	TRBJ2-7	TGTGCCAGCAGTTACTTTCGGATCAGCTCCTACGAGCAGTACTTC	CASSYFRISSYEQYF
TRBV27	NA	few	TRBJ1-4	TGTGCCAGCAGTTGGGGGGCAACTAATGAAAAACTGTTTTTT	CASSWGATNEKLFF
TRBV11-2	NA	NA	TRBJ2-5	TGTGCCAGCAGCTTAGAGGGGCGGGCCAACCAAGAGACCCAGTACTTC	CASSLEGRANQETQYF
TRBV28	TRBD1	NA	TRBJ2-7	TGTGCCAGCAGTAGATCACAGGGGGCCGACTACGAGCAGTACTTC	CASSRSQGADYEQYF
TRBV24-1	NA	few	TRBJ2-2	TGTGCCACCAGTGATTACCATAAACACAGGAACACCGGGGAGCTGTTTTTT	CATSDYHKHRNTGELFF
TRBV5-4	TRBD2	medium-sized	TRBJ2-2	TGTGCCAGCAGCTTGGGACTAGCGGGAACTAACACCGGGGAGCTGTTTTTT	CASSLGLAGTNTGELFF
TRBV2	NA	NA	TRBJ1-5	TGTGCCAGCAGGAAGGAGGGAAATCAGCCCCAGCATTTT	CASRKEGNQPQHF
TRBV13	NA	NA	TRBJ2-7	TGTGCCAGCAGCCTCGGGACCGCTTACTACGAGCAGTACTTC	CASSLGTAYYEQYF
TRBV5-1	TRBD1	medium-sized	TRBJ2-1	TGCGCCAGCAGCTCGGGACAGGGGGCCTTCAATGAGCAGTTCTTC	CASSSGQGAFNEQFF
TRBV5-1	NA	few	TRBJ2-3	TGCGCCAGCAGCTCCGCGGCCAATCAAGATACGCAGTATTTT	CASSSAANQDTQYF
TRBV10-3	NA	few	TRBJ2-1	TGTGCCATCCCCAAAAGGGGGAGCTCCTACAATGAGCAGTTCTTC	CAIPKRGSSYNEQFF
TRBV18	NA	NA	TRBJ1-2	TGTGCCAGCTCACCACCGGCAGGGGACTATGGCTACACCTTC	CASSPPAGDYGYTF
TRBV6-1	NA	few	TRBJ1-5	TGTGCCAGCAGACCGGACAGCTACAATCAGCCCCAGCATTTT	CASRPDSYNQPQHF
TRBV24-1	NA	medium-sized	TRBJ2-3	TGTGCCACCAGTGAAGCCATCGGGGCAGATACGCAGTATTTT	CATSEAIGADTQYF
TRBV5-1	NA	NA	TRBJ2-6	TGCGCCAGCAGCTTGGCGGCGGGCCTGTCTGGGGCCAACGTCCTGACTTTC	CASSLAAGLSGANVLTF
TRBV20-1	TRBD2	NA	TRBJ2-7	TGCAGTGCTAGCACTAGCGGGGCCTACTACGAGCAGTACTTC	CSASTSGAYYEQYF
TRBV10-3	TRBD2	few	TRBJ2-6	TGTGCCATCAGTGAGTCTGGCGGGAGGCAGGCTGGGGCCAACGTCCTGACTTTC	CAISESGGRQAGANVLTF